The rows below give T cell receptor beta chains drawn from one sample of a study of beta chain features in type 1 diabetes. Method: immunoSEQ multiplex PCR; TCRdb's copy keeps in-frame clones and lacks some. The sample includes 40,000 to 45,000 clones, 49% of them seen just once. Input material: central memory CD4+ T cells from blood. The receptor source for this set is a woman aged 18-30 years in good health. CDR3s include the opening cysteine and the closing phenylalanine or tryptophan. Each record gives: clone size, D gene, V gene, J gene, CDR3 DNA, CDR3 protein. A D gene is named only where the DNA matches it firmly. A clone size is listed for some rows: how often the clone was seen (once, few, many), or a class if it is expanded.

-	TRBD1	TRBV9	TRBJ2-3	TGTGCCAGCAGCGCACGTTTTTCGACAGGGACCCCCTTGAGCACAGATACGCAGTATTTT	CASSARFSTGTPLSTDTQYF
-	TRBD2	TRBV5-4	TRBJ2-1	TGTGCCAGCAGCACCGGGACTAGCGGAGCTTCCAACAATGAGCAGTTCTTC	CASSTGTSGASNNEQFF
few	TRBD1	TRBV6-6	TRBJ1-5	TGTGCCATTACAGGGGATTTTAATCAGCCCCAGCATTTT	CAITGDFNQPQHF
few	TRBD1	TRBV11-2	TRBJ1-1	TGTGCCAGCAGCCGGACCGGGACAGCTGAAGCTTTCTTT	CASSRTGTAEAFF
-	-	TRBV7-2	TRBJ2-3	TGTGCCAGCAGCTTAGCGGGGGGGCCATTAAGCACAGATACGCAGTATTTT	CASSLAGGPLSTDTQYF
-	TRBD2	TRBV29-1	TRBJ2-1	TGCAGCGTTGTTTCTTCTGTTGCTAGCGGTTCCTACAATGAGCAGTTCTTC	CSVVSSVASGSYNEQFF
-	-	TRBV4-1	TRBJ2-4	TGCGCCAGCAGCCAAGACTCTCTTAGTTGGGAGGCGGACATTCAGTACTTC	CASSQDSLSWEADIQYF
-	TRBD1	TRBV5-6	TRBJ1-1	TGTGCCAGCAGCTTCCGACAGGGGTTCATGAACACTGAAGCTTTCTTT	CASSFRQGFMNTEAFF
-	TRBD2	TRBV5-8	TRBJ2-5	TGTGCCTCTACCGGGAGGGGACTAGCAACCGGAGAGACCCAGTACTTC	CASTGRGLATGETQYF
few	-	TRBV5-1	TRBJ1-1	TGCGCCAGCAGCTTCCGAACAGGGTCCACTGAAGCTTTCTTT	CASSFRTGSTEAFF
-	-	TRBV29-1	TRBJ1-5	TGCAGCGTTGGGGGGCAGGGCAATCAGCCCCAGCATTTT	CSVGGQGNQPQHF
-	TRBD1	TRBV29-1	TRBJ1-2	TGCAGCGTTGATTTAGGTGGAACAGGGGACGCCACCTTC	CSVDLGGTGDATF
few	-	TRBV7-2	TRBJ2-3	TGTGCCAGCAGCTTTACCTTTGCGGGTGGCACAGATACGCAGTATTTT	CASSFTFAGGTDTQYF
few	-	TRBV5-5	TRBJ1-1	TGTGCCAGCAGCCCGGTTGGCAGGGCCACTGAAGCTTTCTTT	CASSPVGRATEAFF
-	TRBD1	TRBV11-3	TRBJ2-2	TGTGCCAGCAGCTCTCGGTGGACAGGGAACACCGGGGAGCTGTTTTTT	CASSSRWTGNTGELFF
-	TRBD2	TRBV5-4	TRBJ2-2	TGTGCCAGCAGCTCGGCGGGAGTGAACACCGGGGAGCTGTTTTTT	CASSSAGVNTGELFF
few	-	TRBV7-7	TRBJ2-3	TGTGCCAGCAGCCCAAGGGGGGGCGCAGATACGCAGTATTTT	CASSPRGGADTQYF
-	-	TRBV10-1	TRBJ2-3	TGCGCCAGCAGTGGCTTGGGGGGAAAAGATACGCAGTATTTT	CASSGLGGKDTQYF
-	-	TRBV5-1	TRBJ1-1	TGCGCCAGCAGCGATAGCGCGATGGGCACTGAAGCTTTCTTT	CASSDSAMGTEAFF
-	-	TRBV5-1	TRBJ2-5	TGCGCCAGCAGCTTGTCTTTCGGGGGAATCCAAGAGACCCAGTACTTC	CASSLSFGGIQETQYF
-	TRBD2	TRBV7-9	TRBJ2-1	TGTGCCAGCAGGTATAGCGGGACCCTCTACAATGAGCAGTTCTTC	CASRYSGTLYNEQFF
-	-	TRBV7-6	TRBJ2-3	TGTGCCAGCAGCGCATCAAACATAGATACGCAGTATTTT	CASSASNIDTQYF
-	-	TRBV2	TRBJ1-2	TGTGCCAGCAGTGTTAAGCCTAACTATGGCTACACCTTC	CASSVKPNYGYTF
once	-	TRBV5-1	TRBJ2-1	TGCGCCAGCAGCTCATCGTCCGGCAGGGGGGATGGTGAGCAGTTCTTC	CASSSSSGRGDGEQFF
-	TRBD1	TRBV30	TRBJ2-5	TGTGCCTGGAGTAGGGACAGGGGACGCGAGACCCAGTACTTC	CAWSRDRGRETQYF
-	-	TRBV5-4	TRBJ1-1	TGTGCCAGCAGCTTGGGGGGTGGGGGCATGAACACTGAAGCTTTCTTT	CASSLGGGGMNTEAFF
few	-	TRBV5-1	TRBJ2-3	TGCGCCAGCAGCTTGGTCGAGGGCAGAACTAGCACAGATACGCAGTATTTT	CASSLVEGRTSTDTQYF
-	TRBD1	TRBV5-4	TRBJ2-7	TGTGCCAGCAGCGACCCCCTAGGACAGGAATCCTACGAGCAGTACTTC	CASSDPLGQESYEQYF
-	-	TRBV5-8	TRBJ2-3	TGTGCCAGCAGCTTGGGGTCGCGGCGAGATACGCAGTATTTT	CASSLGSRRDTQYF
-	TRBD1	TRBV27	TRBJ1-5	TGTGCCAGCAGTTCGACAGGGGGTTGGGGGGATAGCAATCAGCCCCAGCATTTT	CASSSTGGWGDSNQPQHF
-	TRBD1	TRBV12-5	TRBJ1-5	TGTGCTAGTGCCGCCGGGTTGGAGGGGGCAGGGCAGCCCCAGCATTTT	CASAAGLEGAGQPQHF
few	-	TRBV2	TRBJ1-4	TGTGCCAGCAAAGCGGAGGGGTATGAAAAACTGTTTTTT	CASKAEGYEKLFF
-	TRBD2	TRBV2	TRBJ2-1	TGTGCCAGCAGTGAATCGGGACTACCGAGCTCCTACAATGAGCAGTTCTTC	CASSESGLPSSYNEQFF
-	-	TRBV5-1	TRBJ1-1	TGCGCCAGCAGCTTCGGGGGTGGGGAGGACGAAGCTTTCTTT	CASSFGGGEDEAFF
-	TRBD1	TRBV28	TRBJ2-7	TGTGCCAGCAGCCCCAGGGGGCTCTCCTACGAGCAGTACTTC	CASSPRGLSYEQYF
-	-	TRBV6-5	TRBJ1-2	TGTGCCAGCAGAGACGAAACGGGGATCTATGGCTACACCTTC	CASRDETGIYGYTF
-	-	TRBV21-1	TRBJ2-2	TGTGCCAGCGGACCGCCTACAGGGGGTACGGCCGGGGAGCTGTTTTTT	CASGPPTGGTAGELFF
-	TRBD2	TRBV6-1	TRBJ2-7	TGTGCCAGCAGTGATAGCGGGAGGGGATACGAGCAGTACTTC	CASSDSGRGYEQYF
few	TRBD1	TRBV5-4	TRBJ2-7	TGTGCCAGCAGCGTGGACAGGGGGCTTCGCGAGCAGTACTTC	CASSVDRGLREQYF
-	TRBD2	TRBV5-5	TRBJ2-7	TGTGCCAGCAGCTTGGAGCGGCTAGCGGGGGACGAGCAGTACTTC	CASSLERLAGDEQYF
-	-	TRBV7-2	TRBJ1-1	TGTGCCACCGCGGTACAGGCGGGAACTGAAGCTTTCTTT	CATAVQAGTEAFF
-	TRBD2	TRBV5-4	TRBJ2-1	TGTGCCAGCAGCTTGGGAGACGGGAGGACGGGAAATGAGCAGTTCTTC	CASSLGDGRTGNEQFF
-	TRBD1	TRBV18	TRBJ2-1	TGTGCCAGCTCACCTTCCTTAGAACCGGGACAGGGGGCCTATCTCGTCCCGGATGAGCAGTTCTTC	CASSPSLEPGQGAYLVPDEQFF
-	TRBD1	TRBV5-1	TRBJ1-1	TGCGCCAGCACCTACAGGGGGGACGACACTGAAGCTTTCTTT	CASTYRGDDTEAFF
few	TRBD2	TRBV5-1	TRBJ2-1	TGCGCCAGCAGCGAAGGGCGCGGGAGTTTGTACAATGAGCAGTTCTTC	CASSEGRGSLYNEQFF
-	TRBD1	TRBV6-5	TRBJ2-5	TGTGCCACCGCCGGGACAGGGAGGGAGACCCAGTACTTC	CATAGTGRETQYF
few	-	TRBV4-2	TRBJ2-1	TGTGCCAGCAGCCAAGATTTCACGGGTGAGCAGTTCTTC	CASSQDFTGEQFF
-	TRBD1	TRBV11-2	TRBJ2-7	TGTGCCAGCAGCCGAACAGGGGTTGGGGAGCAGTACTTC	CASSRTGVGEQYF
-	TRBD2	TRBV5-1	TRBJ2-7	TGCGCCAGCAGCTTGGAAGCGGGAGAGGGAAGACAGTACTTC	CASSLEAGEGRQYF
-	TRBD1	TRBV9	TRBJ1-1	TGTGCCAGCAGCTCGGGACAGGGATGGGACAACACTGAAGCTTTCTTT	CASSSGQGWDNTEAFF
-	TRBD1	TRBV5-4	TRBJ2-3	TGTGCCAGCAGCCGAACGGCACAGGGGCAGGGGGAGACGCAGTATTTT	CASSRTAQGQGETQYF
few	-	TRBV25-1	TRBJ2-5	TGTGCCAGCAGTCGCCAAGAGACCCAGTACTTC	CASSRQETQYF
-	-	TRBV7-9	TRBJ2-7	TGTGCCAGCAGCTTTGTTGGGCAGGGCCCTTCCTACGAGCAGTACTTC	CASSFVGQGPSYEQYF
-	-	TRBV30	TRBJ2-4	TGTGCCTGGAGTGGATCTTGGGAGGTCAAAAACATTCAGTACTTC	CAWSGSWEVKNIQYF
-	TRBD2	TRBV30	TRBJ2-3	TGTGCCTGGAGGGAGCGGGGTAGGACAGATACGCAGTATTTT	CAWRERGRTDTQYF
-	-	TRBV29-1	TRBJ1-1	TGCAGCGTCGGGACACTCGAACGGTCCACTGAAGCTTTCTTT	CSVGTLERSTEAFF
few	TRBD1	TRBV7-9	TRBJ1-1	TGTGCCAGCAGTTCTCAAACAGGGGGCAAAATGACTGAAGCTTTCTTT	CASSSQTGGKMTEAFF